The 13 T cell receptor beta chains in this list originate from one sample, sequenced in a study of shared clonotypes between healthy human individuals. The repertoire was sequenced with immunoSEQ multiplex PCR; TCRdb's copy has only in-frame clones and lacks some. The sample yields about 1 million clones, under 80% seen once. The sequenced sample consisted of memory CD4+ T cells sorted from blood. Documented subset: CD45RA-negative fraction. These receptor sequences come from a man between 18 and 35 years old in good health.

Regarding this clone: A junction boundary mismatches the germline segment, possibly from a read error. The J gene is TRBJ1-2, the V gene TRBV6-1; D may be TRBD1 (5 bases). CDR1 and CDR2 from the germline V gene are MNHNS and SASEGT. The length of the CDR3 is 14 residues. The CDR3 bases are TGTGCCATCAGTGAGTCGGGGGGTGGCTATGGCTACACCTTC. It yields the protein CAISESGGGYGYTF.

The DNA for the CDR3 is TGTGCCAGCAGCCCGCGACTAGCGGGAGCATACGAGACCCAGTACTTC. It specifies CASSPRLAGAYETQYF. The chain is built from TRBV5-6 and TRBJ2-5, with 12 positions matching TRBD2. V trimming: 4 bases; J trimming: 5 bases; junction bases outside the gene matches: 9. Germline V gene sequence: CDR1 SGHDT, CDR2 YYEEEE. The CDR3 has 16 residues.

This clone has a count of ten or more. The chain is built from TRBV30 and TRBJ1-6, with no clear D. Trimming stripped 1 base from V and 9 bases from J, with 16 bases between. Germline V gives CDR1 GTSNPN, CDR2 SVGIG (reference sequence). The CDR3 is 15 residues long. In DNA, the CDR3 is TGTGCCTGGAGTGCCACAGTACCAGGCAGTTCACCCCTCCACTTT. It yields the protein CAWSATVPGSSPLHF.

The gene calls are TRBV5-4 and TRBJ2-1, with TRBD2 matching over 7 bases. The CDR3 is 14 residues long. Germline V gene sequence: CDR1 SGHNT, CDR2 YYREEE (reference sequence). V lost 7 bases, J lost 1 base, and 5 bases stayed unmatched. For the CDR3, the DNA is TGTGCCAGCGGGAGGGAGGGGTCCTACAATGAGCAGTTCTTC. Its translation: CASGREGSYNEQFF.

About this clone: Relative to the germline gene, one junction end is altered; a read error may explain this. The chain uses TRBV6-5 and TRBJ1-5; D uncertain. The length of the CDR3 is 14 residues. The germline CDR1 and CDR2 sequences are MNHEY and SVGAGI. CDR3 DNA: TGTGCCAGCAGTCCGACAATGGTTAATCAGTCCCAGCATTTT. Residues: CASSPTMVNQSQHF.

The rearrangement joins TRBV5-6 to TRBJ2-3, with 10 nucleotides matching TRBD2. V shed 4 bases, J shed 2 bases, and the junction held 7 bases outside the gene matches. From germline, CDR1 is SGHDT and CDR2 YYEEEE. The CDR3 runs 16 residues. CDR3 sequence: CASSIRTSGITDTQYF. CDR3 coding DNA: TGTGCCAGCAGCATAAGGACTAGCGGTATCACAGATACGCAGTATTTT.

This chain uses TRBV4-1 with TRBJ2-2; 10 bases fit TRBD1. Trimming cost V 4 bases and J 4 bases; bases outside gene matches: 6. Germline V gives CDR1 MGHRA, CDR2 YSYEKL. CDR3 length equals 16 residues. CDR3 sequence (DNA): TGCGCCAGCAGCCGAGGACAGGGGGTGGCCACCGGGGAGCTGTTTTTT. This encodes CASSRGQGVATGELFF.

CDR3 nucleotide sequence: TGTGCCAGCAGCCCCCAGCGGGGTCGCACCGGGGAGCTGTTTTTT. This gives the protein CASSPQRGRTGELFF. This chain uses TRBV7-3 with TRBJ2-2; 7 nucleotides match TRBD2. Germline CDR1 reads SGHTA; CDR2 reads FQGTGA. There are 15 residues in the CDR3. The V and J ends lost 5 bases and 4 bases, in that order; junction bases with no gene match: 7. Complete variable domain (other parts from reference TRBV7-3 and TRBJ2-2): GAGVSQTPSNKVTEKGKYVELRCDPISGHTALYWYRQSLGQGPEFLIYFQGTGAADDSGLPNDRFFAVRPEGSVSTLKIQRTERGDSAVYLCASSPQRGRTGELFFGEGSRLTVL.

This clone was seen just once. This chain uses TRBV5-1 with TRBJ2-7; 7 bases match TRBD2. The germline CDR1 and CDR2 sequences are SGHRS and YFSETQ. J lost 4 bases, V lost 0 bases, and 10 bases had no gene match. This CDR3 is 16 amino acids long. CDR3 amino acids: CASSLAGGDARYEQYF. CDR3 nucleotides: TGCGCCAGCAGCTTGGCGGGGGGTGACGCCAGGTACGAGCAGTACTTC.

The chain recombines TRBV6-1 with TRBJ1-2; tentatively, D is TRBD1 (5 bases). CDR1 and CDR2 from the germline V gene are MNHNS and SASEGT. This CDR3 contains 13 residues. V was shortened by 1 base and J by 5 bases, with 8 bases between the two germline ends. CDR3: CASSEVWGYGYTF. DNA for the CDR3: TGTGCCAGCAGTGAAGTCTGGGGGTATGGCTACACCTTC.

The table lists this clone with a count of one. The chain employs TRBV30 and TRBJ1-6; the D gene is possibly TRBD1 (5 bases). Germline V gene lookup returns CDR1 GTSNPN and CDR2 SVGIG (reference sequence). CDR3 length equals 18 residues. V was clipped by 6 bases and J by 0 bases, with 21 bases between them. The CDR3 loop reads CACGTGTFSLSYNSPLHF. For the CDR3, the DNA is TGTGCCTGCGGAACAGGAACCTTTTCCCTCTCCTATAATTCACCCCTCCACTTT.

The chain employs TRBV29-1 and TRBJ1-2; 7 nucleotides align to TRBD1. Germline CDR1 SQVTM, CDR2 ANQGSEA. The CDR3 spans 14 residues. V lost 3 bases to trimming and J lost 4 bases; unmatched junction nucleotides: 8. CDR3 sequence reads: CSVEASTGVYGYTF. CDR3 nucleotide sequence: TGCAGCGTTGAGGCTAGCACAGGGGTCTATGGCTACACCTTC.

The rearrangement uses TRBV6-6 and TRBJ1-3, with D unclear. The CDR3 runs 13 residues. V was pared by 6 bases and J by 1 base, with 7 bases between. CDR1 is MNHNY, CDR2 SVGAGI, per germline (reference sequence). CDR3 bases: TGTGCCAGCAGACCCGTTTCTGGAAACACCATATATTTT. Its protein product is CASRPVSGNTIYF.